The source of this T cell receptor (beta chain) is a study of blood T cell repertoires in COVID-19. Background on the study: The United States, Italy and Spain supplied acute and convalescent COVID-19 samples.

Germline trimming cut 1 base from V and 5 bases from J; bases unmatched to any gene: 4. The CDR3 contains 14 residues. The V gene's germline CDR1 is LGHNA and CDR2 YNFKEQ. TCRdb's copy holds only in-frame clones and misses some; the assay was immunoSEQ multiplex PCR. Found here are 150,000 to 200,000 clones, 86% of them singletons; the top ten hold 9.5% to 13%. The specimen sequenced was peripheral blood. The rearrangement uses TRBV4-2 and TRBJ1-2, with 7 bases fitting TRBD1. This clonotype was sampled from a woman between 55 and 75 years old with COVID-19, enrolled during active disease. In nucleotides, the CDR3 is TGTGCCAGCAGCCAAGTGACAGGGATTTATGGCTACACCTTC. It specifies CASSQVTGIYGYTF.